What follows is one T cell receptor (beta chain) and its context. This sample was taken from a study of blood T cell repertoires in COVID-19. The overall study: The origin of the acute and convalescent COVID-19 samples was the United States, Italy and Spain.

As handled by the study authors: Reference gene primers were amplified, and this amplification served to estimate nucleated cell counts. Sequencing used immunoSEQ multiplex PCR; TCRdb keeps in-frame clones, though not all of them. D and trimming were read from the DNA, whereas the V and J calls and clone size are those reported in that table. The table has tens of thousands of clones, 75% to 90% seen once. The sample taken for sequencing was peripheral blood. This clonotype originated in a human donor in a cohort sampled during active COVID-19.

The DNA for the CDR3 is TGTGCCAGCAGCTTAGAAGTCGGGGGGTCCTACAATGAGCAGTTCTTC. Amino acids: CASSLEVGGSYNEQFF. This chain connects TRBV7-2 to TRBJ2-1; TRBD2 matches at 7 bases. J was trimmed by 1 base and V by 1 base; bases with no gene match: 4. Germline V gene sequence: CDR1 SGHTA, CDR2 FQGNSA. The CDR3 totals 16 residues.